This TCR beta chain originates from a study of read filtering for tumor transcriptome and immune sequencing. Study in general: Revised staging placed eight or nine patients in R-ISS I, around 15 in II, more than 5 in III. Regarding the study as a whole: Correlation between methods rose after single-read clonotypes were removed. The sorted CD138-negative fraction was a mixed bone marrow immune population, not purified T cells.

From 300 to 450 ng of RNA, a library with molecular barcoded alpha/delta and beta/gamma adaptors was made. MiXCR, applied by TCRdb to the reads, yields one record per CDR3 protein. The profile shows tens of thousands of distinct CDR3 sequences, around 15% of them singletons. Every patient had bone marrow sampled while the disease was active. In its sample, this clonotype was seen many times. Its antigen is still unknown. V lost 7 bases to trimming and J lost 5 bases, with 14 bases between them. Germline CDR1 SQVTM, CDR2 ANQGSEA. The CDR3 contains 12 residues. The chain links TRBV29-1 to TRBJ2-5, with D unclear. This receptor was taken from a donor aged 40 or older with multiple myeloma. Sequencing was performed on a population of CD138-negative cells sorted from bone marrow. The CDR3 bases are TGCAGCGGGGCGGCCGGGTACGAGACCCAGTACTTC. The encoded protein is CSGAAGYETQYF.